These 8 T cell receptor beta chains originate from one sample sequenced in a study of T cells in Graves' hyperthyroidism and ophthalmopathy. RNA transcripts served as the template for amplifying TCR beta CDR3 regions. The primer set for the first-round RT-PCR of the TCR CDR3 was HTBI. One entry per CDR3 protein, called by TCRdb with MiXCR from the multiplex PCR reads. The sample comprises 350,000 or so distinct CDR3 sequences, 21% of which are singletons, and over 45% rests with the top ten. Sequencing used blood. The receptors come from a woman aged 50 to 60 with Graves' hyperthyroidism.

The chain uses TRBV29-1 and TRBJ2-7, with a weak D call TRBD1 (6 bases). V was cut by 6 bases and J by 5 bases, with 14 bases left in between. This CDR3 has 12 amino acids. In germline, CDR1 is SQVTM, CDR2 ANQGSEA. The CDR3 DNA reads TGCAGCGTGCAACAGGGTGTACACGAGCAGTACTTC. As protein: CSVQQGVHEQYF.

This clonotype was found a few times. CDR3 loop: CASSEAGFRWAYNEQFF. CDR3 DNA: TGTGCCAGCAGTGAAGCGGGGTTCCGCTGGGCCTACAATGAGCAGTTCTTC. The chain combines TRBV2 with TRBJ2-1; D not certain. V lost 0 bases and J 2 bases, leaving 14 bases between the germline ends. This CDR3 is built from 17 residues. Per the germline V gene, CDR1 is SNHLY and CDR2 is FYNNEI.

This clonotype came up many times. The V call is TRBV5-8, the J call TRBJ2-3; 7 nucleotides match TRBD1. The CDR3 is made up of 13 amino acids. CDR1 is SGHTS, CDR2 YDEGEE, per germline. With 5 bases clipped from V and 4 bases from J, the junction kept 4 bases outside the gene matches. CDR3 coding DNA: TGTGCCAGCAGACGGACAGGTTCAGATACGCAGTATTTT. Its protein product is CASRRTGSDTQYF.

This clonotype was counted many times. The rearrangement uses TRBV6-1 and TRBJ1-2; no clear D gene. There are 13 residues in the CDR3. Germline V gives CDR1 MNHNS, CDR2 SASEGT. V was cut by 4 bases and J by 2 bases, with 8 bases left in between. The CDR3, as DNA: TGTGCCAGCAGTGGAGACATCAACTATGGCTACACCTTC. Its translation: CASSGDINYGYTF.

Many counts were recorded for this clonotype. Here the CDR3 reads CASSASGQMVGRETQYF. CDR3 coding DNA: TGTGCCAGCAGCGCTAGCGGACAAATGGTGGGACGGGAGACCCAGTACTTC. The chain links TRBV11-2 to TRBJ2-5, with TRBD2 matching over 7 bases. V lost 5 bases and J lost 5; bases outside the gene matches: 17. CDR1 is SGHAT, CDR2 FQNNGV, per germline. The CDR3 totals 17 residues.

This clonotype was picked up many times. This chain connects TRBV28 to TRBJ1-2; tentative D call: TRBD1 (5 bases). This CDR3 has 13 residues. Germline CDR1 is MDHEN and CDR2 is SYDVKM. V lost 4 bases and J lost 7, with 13 bases in between. CDR3: CASSYQAGGGYTF. CDR3 coding DNA: TGTGCCAGCAGTTACCAGGCTGGGGGTGGCTACACCTTC.

The table lists this clonotype with many counts. As DNA, the CDR3 is TGTGCCATCAGTGAGACTCCGACAGGGGGGGGCGAGCAGTACTTC. Its translation: CAISETPTGGGEQYF. The rearrangement uses TRBV10-3 and TRBJ2-7; 9 nucleotides match TRBD1. CDR1 is ENHRY and CDR2 is SYGVKD in the germline V gene. V gave up 2 bases and J gave up 6 bases; unmatched junction bases: 8. The CDR3 contains 15 residues.

This clonotype was observed a few times. Mismatch with germline at one junction end may stem from a read error. The V call is TRBV20-1, the J call TRBJ1-5; D perhaps matches TRBD1 (6 bases). The CDR3 runs to 15 residues. Germline assignment: CDR1 DFQATT and CDR2 SNEGSKA (reference sequence). DNA of the CDR3: TGCAGTGCTCGAGAGGGGGGGAGAAGCAATCAGCCCCAGCATTTT. Protein: CSAREGGRSNQPQHF.